This T cell receptor beta chain originates from a study of beta chain features in type 1 diabetes. Germline V lookup: CDR1 SGHRS, CDR2 YFSETQ. CDR3 length: 16 amino acids. Trimming at V came to 4 bases and at J to 0 bases, leaving 5 bases not matched to a gene. Remarks on this clone: Its cognate antigen is unknown.

Overall study results and limits: Significant though moderate, a shortening of TCRB CDR3s appeared in all four CD4+ subsets of Type 1 diabetes patients.

Sequenced material consisted of expressed TCRB transcripts (all of the isolated RNA was reverse transcribed). Profiled with immunoSEQ multiplex PCR; TCRdb holds only in-frame clones, not every one. Of over 650,000 clones in the sample, roughly 13% were seen once. The chain joins TRBV5-1 to TRBJ2-1; 9 bases line up with TRBD1. This TCR was sampled from a man between 18 and 29 years old with type 1 diabetes. The sample was naive CD4+ T cells from blood. This CDR3 is CASSPLTGGSYNEQFF. CDR3 DNA: TGCGCCAGCAGCCCCCTGACAGGGGGCTCCTACAATGAGCAGTTCTTC. Drawing the rest from reference TRBV5-1 and TRBJ2-1, the complete variable domain is KAGVTQTPRYLIKTRGQQVTLSCSPISGHRSVSWYQQTPGQGLQFLFEYFSETQRNKGNFPGRFSGRQFSNSRSEMNVSTLELGDSALYLCASSPLTGGSYNEQFFGPGTRLTVL.